This T cell receptor beta chain was observed in a study of PD-L1 blockade in urothelial cancer. J was trimmed by 2 bases and V by 6 bases; bases with no gene match: 6. The germline CDR1 and CDR2 sequences are MNHEY and SMNVEV (reference sequence). The CDR3 has 14 amino acids. Stated time point: pretreatment peripheral blood. The table came from immunoSEQ multiplex PCR; TCRdb's copy has only in-frame clones and leaves some out. The sample lists about 95,000 clones, 90% seen once, with 1.5% to 2% in the top ten. This clone appeared a single time. This sample comprised PBMCs, obtained around atezolizumab (anti-PD-L1) treatment. The TCR comes from a man in his sixties with urothelial cancer. J is TRBJ2-7 and V is TRBV27, with TRBD2 matching over 8 bases. This CDR3 reads CASSRGGRPYEQYF. The CDR3 nucleotides are TGTGCCAGCAGCCGGGGGGGTAGGCCCTACGAGCAGTACTTC.